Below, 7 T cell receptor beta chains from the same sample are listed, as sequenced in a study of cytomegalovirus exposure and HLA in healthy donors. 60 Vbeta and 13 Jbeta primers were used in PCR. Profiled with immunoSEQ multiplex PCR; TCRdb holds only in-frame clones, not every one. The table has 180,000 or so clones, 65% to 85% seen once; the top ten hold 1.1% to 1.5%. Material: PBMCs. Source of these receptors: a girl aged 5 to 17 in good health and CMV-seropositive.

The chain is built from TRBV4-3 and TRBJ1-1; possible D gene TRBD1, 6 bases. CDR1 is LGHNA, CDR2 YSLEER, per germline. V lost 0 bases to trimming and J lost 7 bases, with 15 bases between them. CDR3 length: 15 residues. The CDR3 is CASSQDVTGSGEAFF. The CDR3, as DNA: TGCGCCAGCAGCCAAGATGTCACAGGGAGTGGTGAAGCTTTCTTT.

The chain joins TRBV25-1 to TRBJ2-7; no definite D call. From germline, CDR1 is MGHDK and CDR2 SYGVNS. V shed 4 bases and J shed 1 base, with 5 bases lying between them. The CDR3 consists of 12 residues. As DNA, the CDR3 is TGTGCCAGCAGTGGGAGTTCCTACGAGCAGTACTTC. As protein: CASSGSSYEQYF.

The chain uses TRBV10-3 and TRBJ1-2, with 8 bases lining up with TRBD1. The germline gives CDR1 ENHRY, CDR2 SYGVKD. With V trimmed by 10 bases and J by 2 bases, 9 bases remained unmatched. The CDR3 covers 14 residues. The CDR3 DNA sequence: TGTGCCACCGGACAGGGAGGGTCCAACTATGGCTACACCTTC. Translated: CATGQGGSNYGYTF.

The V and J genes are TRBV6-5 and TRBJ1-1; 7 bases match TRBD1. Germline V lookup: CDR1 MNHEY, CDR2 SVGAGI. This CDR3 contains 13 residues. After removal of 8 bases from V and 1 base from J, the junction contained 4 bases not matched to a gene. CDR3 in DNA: TGTGCCAGCGGCCGGACAGGGAACACTGAAGCTTTCTTT. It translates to CASGRTGNTEAFF.

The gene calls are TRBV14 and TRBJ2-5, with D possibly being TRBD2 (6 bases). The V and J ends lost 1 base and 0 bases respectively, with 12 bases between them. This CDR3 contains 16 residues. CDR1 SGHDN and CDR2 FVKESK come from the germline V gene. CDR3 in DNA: TGTGCCAGCAGCCAAGGGGCTAGCGCCCACCAAGAGACCCAGTACTTC. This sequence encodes CASSQGASAHQETQYF. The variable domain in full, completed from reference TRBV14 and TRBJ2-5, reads EAGVTQFPSHSVIEKGQTVTLRCDPISGHDNLYWYRRVMGKEIKFLLHFVKESKQDESGMPNNRFLAERTGGTYSTLKVQPAELEDSGVYFCASSQGASAHQETQYFGPGTRLLVL.

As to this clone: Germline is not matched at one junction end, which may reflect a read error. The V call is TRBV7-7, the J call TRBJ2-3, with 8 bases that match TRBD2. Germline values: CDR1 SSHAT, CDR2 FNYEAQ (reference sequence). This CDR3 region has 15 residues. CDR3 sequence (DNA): TGTGCTAGCACCTACCTTGGGGGCGGGAGGGATACGCAGTATTTT. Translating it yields CASTYLGGGRDTQYF.

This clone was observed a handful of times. As DNA, the CDR3 is TGTGCCAGCAGTCGAGGGCCCAGCCAGCCCCAGCATTTT. The encoded protein is CASSRGPSQPQHF. The genes are TRBV7-3 and TRBJ1-5; D not resolved. The CDR3 is 13 amino acids. V lost 6 bases to trimming and J lost 7 bases, with 13 bases between them. Germline values: CDR1 SGHTA, CDR2 FQGTGA.